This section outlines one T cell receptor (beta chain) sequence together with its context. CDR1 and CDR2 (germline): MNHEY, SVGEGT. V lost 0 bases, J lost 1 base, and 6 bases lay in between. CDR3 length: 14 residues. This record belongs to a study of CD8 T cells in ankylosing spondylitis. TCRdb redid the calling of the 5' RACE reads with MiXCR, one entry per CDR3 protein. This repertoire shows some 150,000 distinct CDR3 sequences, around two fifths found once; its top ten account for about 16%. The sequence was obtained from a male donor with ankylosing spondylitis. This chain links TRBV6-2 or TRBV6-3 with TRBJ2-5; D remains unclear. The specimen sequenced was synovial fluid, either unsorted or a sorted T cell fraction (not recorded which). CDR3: CASSYSMPQETQYF. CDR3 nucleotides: TGTGCCAGCAGTTACTCGATGCCCCAAGAGACCCAGTACTTC.